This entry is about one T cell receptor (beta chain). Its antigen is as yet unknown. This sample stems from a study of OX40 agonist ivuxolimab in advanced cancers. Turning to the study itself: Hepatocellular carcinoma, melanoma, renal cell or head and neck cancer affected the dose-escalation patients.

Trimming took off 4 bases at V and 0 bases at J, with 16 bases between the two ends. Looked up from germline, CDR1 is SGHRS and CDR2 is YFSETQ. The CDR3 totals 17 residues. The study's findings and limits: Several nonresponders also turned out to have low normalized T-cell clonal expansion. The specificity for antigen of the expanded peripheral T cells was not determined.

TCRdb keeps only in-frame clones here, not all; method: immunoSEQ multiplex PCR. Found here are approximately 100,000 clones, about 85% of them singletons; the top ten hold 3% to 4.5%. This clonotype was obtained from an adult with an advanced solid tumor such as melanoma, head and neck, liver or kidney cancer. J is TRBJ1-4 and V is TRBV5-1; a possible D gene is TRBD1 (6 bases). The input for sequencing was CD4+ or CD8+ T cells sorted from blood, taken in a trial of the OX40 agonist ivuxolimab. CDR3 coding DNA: TGCGCCAGCAGCCAATCGGAGACAGGTTCAACTAATGAAAAACTGTTTTTT. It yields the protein CASSQSETGSTNEKLFF.